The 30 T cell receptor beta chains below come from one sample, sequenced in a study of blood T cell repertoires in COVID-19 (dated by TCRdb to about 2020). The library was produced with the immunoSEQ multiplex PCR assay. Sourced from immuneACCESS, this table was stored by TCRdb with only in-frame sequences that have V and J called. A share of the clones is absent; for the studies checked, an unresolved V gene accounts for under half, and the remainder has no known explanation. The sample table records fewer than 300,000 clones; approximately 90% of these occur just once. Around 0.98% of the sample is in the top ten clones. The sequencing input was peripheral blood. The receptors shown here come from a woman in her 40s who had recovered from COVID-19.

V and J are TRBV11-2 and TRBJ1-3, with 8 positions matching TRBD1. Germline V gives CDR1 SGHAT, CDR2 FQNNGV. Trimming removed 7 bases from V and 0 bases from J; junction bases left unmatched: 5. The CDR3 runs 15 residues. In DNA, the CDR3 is TGTGCCAGCAAACGACAGGGGAGCTCTGGAAACACCATATATTTT. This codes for CASKRQGSSGNTIYF. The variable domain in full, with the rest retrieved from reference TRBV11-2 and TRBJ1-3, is EAGVAQSPRYKIIEKRQSVAFWCNPISGHATLYWYQQILGQGPKLLIQFQNNGVVDDSQLPKDRFSAERLKGVDSTLKIQPAKLEDSAVYLCASKRQGSSGNTIYFGEGSWLTVV.

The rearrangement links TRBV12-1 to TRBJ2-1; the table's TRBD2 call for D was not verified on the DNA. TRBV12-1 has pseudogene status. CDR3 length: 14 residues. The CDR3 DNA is TGTGCCAGCAGCTTTAGGGGGGGTGGCGATGAGCAGTTCTTC. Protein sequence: CASSFRGGGDEQFF.

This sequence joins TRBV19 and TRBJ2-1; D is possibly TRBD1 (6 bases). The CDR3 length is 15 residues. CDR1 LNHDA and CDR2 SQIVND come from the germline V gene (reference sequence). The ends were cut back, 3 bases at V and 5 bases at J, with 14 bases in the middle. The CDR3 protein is CASSMDSGGNNEQFF. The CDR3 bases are TGTGCCAGTAGTATGGACAGCGGCGGCAACAATGAGCAGTTCTTC.

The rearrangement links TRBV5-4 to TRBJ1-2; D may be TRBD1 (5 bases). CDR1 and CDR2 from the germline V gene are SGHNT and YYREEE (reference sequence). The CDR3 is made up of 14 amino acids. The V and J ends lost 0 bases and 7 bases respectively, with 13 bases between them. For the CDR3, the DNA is TGTGCCAGCAGCTTGGCGGGGGTCCCTCTTGGCTACACCTTC. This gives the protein CASSLAGVPLGYTF.

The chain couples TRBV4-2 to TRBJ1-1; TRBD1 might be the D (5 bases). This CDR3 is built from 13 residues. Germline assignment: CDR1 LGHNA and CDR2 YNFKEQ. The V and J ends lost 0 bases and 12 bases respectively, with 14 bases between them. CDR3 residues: CASSQDMGQVSFF. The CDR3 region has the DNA TGTGCCAGCAGCCAAGATATGGGGCAGGTGTCTTTCTTT.

DNA for the CDR3: TGCAGCGTTGAGTTACGCGGGGGGAACACTGAAGCTTTCTTT. Amino acid sequence: CSVELRGGNTEAFF. The V and J genes are TRBV29-1 and TRBJ1-1, with D perhaps TRBD1 (5 bases). V lost 3 bases, J lost 1 base, and 12 bases lay in between. Per germline, CDR1 SQVTM and CDR2 ANQGSEA. The CDR3 covers 14 residues.

CDR3 protein: CASSQTTETPNYEQYF. Written as DNA, the CDR3 is TGTGCCAGCAGCCAAACGACCGAGACACCTAACTACGAGCAGTACTTC. This chain links TRBV9 with TRBJ2-7; D is unclear. The CDR3 length is 16 residues. Germline V gives CDR1 SGDLS, CDR2 YYNGEE. Between the trimmed V and J ends, which lost 4 bases and 3 bases, there was a span of 20 bases.

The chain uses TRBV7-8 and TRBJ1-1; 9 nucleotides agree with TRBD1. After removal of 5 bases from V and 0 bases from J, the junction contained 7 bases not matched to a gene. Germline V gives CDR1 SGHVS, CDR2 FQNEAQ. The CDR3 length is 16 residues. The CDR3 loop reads CASSPGTGQMNTEAFF. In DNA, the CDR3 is TGTGCCAGCAGCCCCGGGACAGGGCAAATGAACACTGAAGCTTTCTTT.

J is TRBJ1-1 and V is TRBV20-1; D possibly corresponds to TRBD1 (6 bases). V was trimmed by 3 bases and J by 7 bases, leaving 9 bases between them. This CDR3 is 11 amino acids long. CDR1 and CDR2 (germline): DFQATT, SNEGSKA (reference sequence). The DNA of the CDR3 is TGCAGTGCTAGGGTGACAGGTGAAGCTTTCTTT. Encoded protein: CSARVTGEAFF.

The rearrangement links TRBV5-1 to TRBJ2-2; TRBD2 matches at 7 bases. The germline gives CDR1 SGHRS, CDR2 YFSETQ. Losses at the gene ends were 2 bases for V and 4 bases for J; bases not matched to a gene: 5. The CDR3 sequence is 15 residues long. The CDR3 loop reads CASSFVWEGTGELFF. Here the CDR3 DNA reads TGCGCCAGCAGCTTCGTATGGGAGGGCACCGGGGAGCTGTTTTTT.

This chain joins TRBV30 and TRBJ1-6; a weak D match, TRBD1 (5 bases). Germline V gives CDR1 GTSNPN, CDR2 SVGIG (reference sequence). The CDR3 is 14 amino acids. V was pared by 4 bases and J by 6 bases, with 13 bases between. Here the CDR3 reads CAWKTQGGNSPLHF. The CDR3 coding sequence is TGTGCCTGGAAGACCCAGGGTGGTAATTCACCCCTCCACTTT.

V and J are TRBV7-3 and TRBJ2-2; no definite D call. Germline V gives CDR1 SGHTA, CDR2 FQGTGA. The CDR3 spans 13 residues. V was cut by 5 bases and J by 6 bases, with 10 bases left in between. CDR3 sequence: CASSPPSPGELFF. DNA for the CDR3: TGTGCCAGCAGCCCACCTAGTCCCGGGGAGCTGTTTTTT.

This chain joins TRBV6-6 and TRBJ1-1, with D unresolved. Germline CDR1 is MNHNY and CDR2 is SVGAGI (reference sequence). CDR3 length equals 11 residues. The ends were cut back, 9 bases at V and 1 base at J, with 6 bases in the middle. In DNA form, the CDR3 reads TGTGCCAGTGTGCGGAACACTGAAGCTTTCTTT. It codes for CASVRNTEAFF.

CDR3 in amino acids: CASSPGGLRTEAFF. The CDR3 DNA reads TGTGCCAGCAGTCCCGGGGGGTTGCGCACTGAAGCTTTCTTT. The rearrangement links TRBV2 to TRBJ1-1; perhaps TRBD1 as D (5 bases). The CDR3 covers 14 residues. With 5 bases removed from V and 4 bases from J, the gap between germline ends came to 14 bases. Germline assignment: CDR1 SNHLY and CDR2 FYNNEI.

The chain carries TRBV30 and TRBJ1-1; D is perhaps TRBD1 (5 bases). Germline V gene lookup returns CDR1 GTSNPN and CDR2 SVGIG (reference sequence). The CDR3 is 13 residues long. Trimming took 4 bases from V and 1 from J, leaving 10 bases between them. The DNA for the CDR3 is TGTGCCTGGACGCGGGGCCCGAACACTGAAGCTTTCTTT. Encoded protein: CAWTRGPNTEAFF.

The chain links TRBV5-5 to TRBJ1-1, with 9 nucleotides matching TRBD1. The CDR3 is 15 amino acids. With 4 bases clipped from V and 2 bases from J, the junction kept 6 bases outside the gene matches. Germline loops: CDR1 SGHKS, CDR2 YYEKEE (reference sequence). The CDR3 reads CASSQRQGGNTEAFF. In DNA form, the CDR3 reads TGTGCCAGCAGCCAACGACAGGGGGGAAACACTGAAGCTTTCTTT.

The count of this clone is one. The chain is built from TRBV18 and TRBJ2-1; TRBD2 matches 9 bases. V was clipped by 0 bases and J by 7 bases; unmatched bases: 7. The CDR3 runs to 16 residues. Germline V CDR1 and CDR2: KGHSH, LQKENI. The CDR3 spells CASSPPAGGPRNEQFF. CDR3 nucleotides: TGTGCCAGCTCACCACCCGCGGGAGGGCCGAGGAATGAGCAGTTCTTC. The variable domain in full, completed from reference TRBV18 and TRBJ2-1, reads NAGVMQNPRHLVRRRGQEARLRCSPMKGHSHVYWYRQLPEEGLKFMVYLQKENIIDESGMPKERFSAEFPKEGPSILRIQQVVRGDSAAYFCASSPPAGGPRNEQFFGPGTRLTVL.

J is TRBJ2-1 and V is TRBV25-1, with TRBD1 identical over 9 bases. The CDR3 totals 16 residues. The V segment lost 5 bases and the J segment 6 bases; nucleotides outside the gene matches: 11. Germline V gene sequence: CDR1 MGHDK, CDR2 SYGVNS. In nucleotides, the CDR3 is TGTGCCAGCAGTCCCCGCTGGGGACAGGGATTCAATGAGCAGTTCTTC. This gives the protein CASSPRWGQGFNEQFF.

The CDR3 nucleotides are TGTGCCAGCTCACCTCCGGGACTAGCGGATCTCAAAGAGACCCAGTACTTC. Translated: CASSPPGLADLKETQYF. This chain connects TRBV18 to TRBJ2-5; 11 nucleotides agree with TRBD2. In germline, CDR1 is KGHSH, CDR2 LQKENI. V trimming: 3 bases; J trimming: 3 bases; junction bases outside the gene matches: 9. There are 17 residues in the CDR3. Drawing the rest from reference TRBV18 and TRBJ2-5, the complete variable domain is NAGVMQNPRHLVRRRGQEARLRCSPMKGHSHVYWYRQLPEEGLKFMVYLQKENIIDESGMPKERFSAEFPKEGPSILRIQQVVRGDSAAYFCASSPPGLADLKETQYFGPGTRLLVL.

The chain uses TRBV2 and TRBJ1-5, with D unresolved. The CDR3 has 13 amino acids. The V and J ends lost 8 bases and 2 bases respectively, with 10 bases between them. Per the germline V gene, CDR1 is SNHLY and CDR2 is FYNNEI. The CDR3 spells CASWVGGNQPQHF. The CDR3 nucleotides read TGTGCCAGCTGGGTCGGGGGCAATCAGCCCCAGCATTTT.

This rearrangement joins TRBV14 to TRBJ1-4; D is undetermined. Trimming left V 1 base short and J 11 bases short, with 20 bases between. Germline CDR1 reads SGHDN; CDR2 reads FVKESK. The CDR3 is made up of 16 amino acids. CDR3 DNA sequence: TGTGCCAGCAGCCAAGTTTTGGGAGCCCGACTCGGGAAACTGTTTTTT. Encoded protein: CASSQVLGARLGKLFF.

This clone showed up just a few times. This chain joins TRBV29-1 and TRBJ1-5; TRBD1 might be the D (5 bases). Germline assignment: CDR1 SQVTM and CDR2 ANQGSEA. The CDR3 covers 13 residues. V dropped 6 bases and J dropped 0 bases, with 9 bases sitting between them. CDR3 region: CSVVDNSNQPQHF. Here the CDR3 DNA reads TGCAGCGTGGTGGACAATAGCAATCAGCCCCAGCATTTT.

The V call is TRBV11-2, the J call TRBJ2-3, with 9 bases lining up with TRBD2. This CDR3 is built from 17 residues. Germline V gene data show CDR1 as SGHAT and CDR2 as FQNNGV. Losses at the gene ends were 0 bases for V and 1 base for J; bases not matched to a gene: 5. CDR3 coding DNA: TGTGCCAGCAGCTTAGATCGCGTAGCGGGGGGCACAGATACGCAGTATTTT. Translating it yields CASSLDRVAGGTDTQYF.

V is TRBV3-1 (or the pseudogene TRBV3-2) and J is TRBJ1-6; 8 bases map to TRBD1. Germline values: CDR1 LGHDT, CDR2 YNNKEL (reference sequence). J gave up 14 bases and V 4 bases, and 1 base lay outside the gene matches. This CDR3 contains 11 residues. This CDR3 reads CASSLDRALHF. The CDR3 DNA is TGTGCCAGCAGCCTGGACAGGGCCCTCCACTTT.

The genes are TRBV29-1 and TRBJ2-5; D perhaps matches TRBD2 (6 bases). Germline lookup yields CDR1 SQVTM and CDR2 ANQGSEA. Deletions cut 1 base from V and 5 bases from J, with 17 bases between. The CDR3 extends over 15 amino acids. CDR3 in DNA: TGCAGCGTTGAAGGCTGGACTACGGGGCGGGAGACCCAGTACTTC. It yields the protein CSVEGWTTGRETQYF.

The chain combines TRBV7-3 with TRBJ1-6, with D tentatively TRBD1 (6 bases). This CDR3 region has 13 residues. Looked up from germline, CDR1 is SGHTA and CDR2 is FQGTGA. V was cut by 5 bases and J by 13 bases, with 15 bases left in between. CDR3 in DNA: TGTGCCAGCAGCCCCCGTGGGGGCGGGCCCCTCCACTTT. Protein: CASSPRGGGPLHF.

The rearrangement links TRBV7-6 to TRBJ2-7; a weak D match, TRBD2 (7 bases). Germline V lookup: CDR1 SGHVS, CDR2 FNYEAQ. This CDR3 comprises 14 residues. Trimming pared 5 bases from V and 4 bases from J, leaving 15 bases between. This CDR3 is CASSHTRGGYEQYF. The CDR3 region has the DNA TGTGCCAGCAGCCACACCAGGGGAGGGTACGAGCAGTACTTC.

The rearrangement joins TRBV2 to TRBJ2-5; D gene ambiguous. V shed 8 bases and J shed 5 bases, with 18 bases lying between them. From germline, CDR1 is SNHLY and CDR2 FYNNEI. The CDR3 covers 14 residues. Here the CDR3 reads CASGPWAERETQYF. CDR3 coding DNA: TGTGCCAGCGGCCCCTGGGCCGAAAGGGAGACCCAGTACTTC. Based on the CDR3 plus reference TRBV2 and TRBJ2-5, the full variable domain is EPEVTQTPSHQVTQMGQEVILRCVPISNHLYFYWYRQILGQKVEFLVSFYNNEISEKSEIFDDQFSVERPDGSNFTLKIRSTKLEDSAMYFCASGPWAERETQYFGPGTRLLVL.

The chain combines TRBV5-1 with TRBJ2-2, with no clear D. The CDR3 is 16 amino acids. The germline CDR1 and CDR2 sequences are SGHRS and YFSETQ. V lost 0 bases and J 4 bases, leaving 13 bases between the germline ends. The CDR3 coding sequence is TGCGCCAGCAGCTTGGCCCGGTCCACAGCCACCGGGGAGCTGTTTTTT. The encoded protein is CASSLARSTATGELFF. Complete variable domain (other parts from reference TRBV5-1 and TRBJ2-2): KAGVTQTPRYLIKTRGQQVTLSCSPISGHRSVSWYQQTPGQGLQFLFEYFSETQRNKGNFPGRFSGRQFSNSRSEMNVSTLELGDSALYLCASSLARSTATGELFFGEGSRLTVL.

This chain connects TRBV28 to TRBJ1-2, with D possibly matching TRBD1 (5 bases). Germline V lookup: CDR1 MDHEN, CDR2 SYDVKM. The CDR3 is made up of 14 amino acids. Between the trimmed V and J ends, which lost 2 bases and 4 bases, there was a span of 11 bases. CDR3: CASSLQGRPYGYTF. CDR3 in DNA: TGTGCCAGCAGTTTACAGGGCCGGCCCTATGGCTACACCTTC.